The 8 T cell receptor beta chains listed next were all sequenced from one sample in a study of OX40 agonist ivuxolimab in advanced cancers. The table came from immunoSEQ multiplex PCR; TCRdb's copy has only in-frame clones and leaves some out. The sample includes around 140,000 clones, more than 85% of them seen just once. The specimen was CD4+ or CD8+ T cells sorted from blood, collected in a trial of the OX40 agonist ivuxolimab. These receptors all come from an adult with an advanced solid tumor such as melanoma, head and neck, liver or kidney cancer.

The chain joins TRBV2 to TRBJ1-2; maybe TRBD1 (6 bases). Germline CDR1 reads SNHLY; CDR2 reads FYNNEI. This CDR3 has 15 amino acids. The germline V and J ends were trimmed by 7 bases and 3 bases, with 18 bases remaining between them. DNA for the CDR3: TGTGCCAGCAAAAGGAGAGGGGGTGTTGACTATGGCTACACCTTC. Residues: CASKRRGGVDYGYTF. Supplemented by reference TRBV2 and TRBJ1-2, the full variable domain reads EPEVTQTPSHQVTQMGQEVILRCVPISNHLYFYWYRQILGQKVEFLVSFYNNEISEKSEIFDDQFSVERPDGSNFTLKIRSTKLEDSAMYFCASKRRGGVDYGYTFGSGTRLTVV.

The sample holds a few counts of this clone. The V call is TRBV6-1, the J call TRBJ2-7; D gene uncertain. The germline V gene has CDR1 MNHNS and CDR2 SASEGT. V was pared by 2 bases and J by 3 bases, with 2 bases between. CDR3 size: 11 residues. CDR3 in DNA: TGTGCCAGCAGTGAACGCTACGAGCAGTACTTC. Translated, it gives CASSERYEQYF.

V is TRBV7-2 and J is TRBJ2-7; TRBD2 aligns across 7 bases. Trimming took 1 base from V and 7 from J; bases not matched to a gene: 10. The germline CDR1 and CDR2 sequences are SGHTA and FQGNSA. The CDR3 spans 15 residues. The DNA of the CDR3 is TGTGCCAGCAGCTTAGTCATGGCGGGAGCTCAAGAGCAGTACTTC. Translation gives CASSLVMAGAQEQYF.

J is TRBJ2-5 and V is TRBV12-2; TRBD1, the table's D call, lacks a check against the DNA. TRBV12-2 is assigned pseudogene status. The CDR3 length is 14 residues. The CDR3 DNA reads TGTGCAAGTCGCTTAGGGACAGGGCAAGAGACCCAGTACTTC. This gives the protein CASRLGTGQETQYF.

CDR3 nucleotide sequence: TGTGCCAGCAGCGGCGAAGACCGGAGCTCCTACAATGAGCAGTTCTTC. Its protein product is CASSGEDRSSYNEQFF. The gene calls are TRBV7-9 and TRBJ2-1, with unresolved D. Germline values: CDR1 SEHNR, CDR2 FQNEAQ (reference sequence). V was trimmed by 5 bases and J by 0 bases, leaving 14 bases between them. The CDR3 is 16 residues long. The full variable domain, with the rest looked up from reference TRBV7-9 and TRBJ2-1, is DTGVSQNPRHKITKRGQNVTFRCDPISEHNRLYWYRQTLGQGPEFLTYFQNEAQLEKSRLLSDRFSAERPKGSFSTLEIQRTEQGDSAMYLCASSGEDRSSYNEQFFGPGTRLTVL.

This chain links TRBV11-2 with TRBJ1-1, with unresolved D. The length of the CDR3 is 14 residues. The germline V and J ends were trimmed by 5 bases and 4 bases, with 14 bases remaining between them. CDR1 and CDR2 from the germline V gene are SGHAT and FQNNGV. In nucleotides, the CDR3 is TGTGCCAGCAGCCCCCAGTTGTCAACCACTGAAGCTTTCTTT. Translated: CASSPQLSTTEAFF.

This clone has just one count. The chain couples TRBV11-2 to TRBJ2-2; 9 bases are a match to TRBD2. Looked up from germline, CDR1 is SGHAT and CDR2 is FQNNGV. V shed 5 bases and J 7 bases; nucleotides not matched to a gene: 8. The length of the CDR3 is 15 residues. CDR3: CASSDSGSMVGELFF. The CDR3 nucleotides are TGTGCCAGCAGCGATAGCGGGAGCATGGTCGGGGAGCTGTTTTTT.

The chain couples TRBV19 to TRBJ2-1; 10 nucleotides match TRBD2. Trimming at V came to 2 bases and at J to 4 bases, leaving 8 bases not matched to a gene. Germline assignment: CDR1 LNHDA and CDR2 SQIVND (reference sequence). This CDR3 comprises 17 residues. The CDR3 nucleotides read TGTGCCAGTAGTATACGGCAAGGGACTAGCGCTTACAATGAGCAGTTCTTC. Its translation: CASSIRQGTSAYNEQFF.